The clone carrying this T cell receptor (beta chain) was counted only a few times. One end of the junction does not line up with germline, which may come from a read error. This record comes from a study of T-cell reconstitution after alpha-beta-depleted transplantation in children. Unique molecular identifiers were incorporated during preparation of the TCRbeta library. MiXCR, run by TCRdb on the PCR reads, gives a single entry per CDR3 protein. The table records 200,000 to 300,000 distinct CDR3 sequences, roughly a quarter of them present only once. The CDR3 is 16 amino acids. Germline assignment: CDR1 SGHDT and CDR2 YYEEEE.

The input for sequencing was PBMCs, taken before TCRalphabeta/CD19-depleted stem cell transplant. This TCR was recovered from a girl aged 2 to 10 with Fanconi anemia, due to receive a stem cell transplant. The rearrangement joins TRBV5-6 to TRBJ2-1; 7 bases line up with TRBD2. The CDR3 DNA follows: TGTGCCAGCAGCGGGACTGGGCGGGGGTCCTACAATGAGCAGCTCTTC. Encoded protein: CASSGTGRGSYNEQLF.